This entry concerns a single TCR beta chain. This specimen belongs to a study of somatic mutations in cytotoxic T cells in rheumatoid arthritis. This CDR3 has 15 amino acids. The junction had 10 bases not matched to a gene; V was cut back by 5 bases and J by 4 bases. Germline values: CDR1 MNHEY, CDR2 SMNVEV (reference sequence). Sequencing used immunoSEQ multiplex PCR; TCRdb keeps in-frame clones, though not all of them. Among some 18,000 clones, about 80% were seen once, and the ten largest hold about 9.6%. The clonotype was recovered from an adult with rheumatoid arthritis. The chain joins TRBV27 to TRBJ1-1; TRBD1 agrees at 7 bases. Material: CD8+ T cells sorted from blood. The CDR3 coding sequence is TGTGCCAGCAGTCCCCGGCAGGGGGGTGGCACTGAAGCTTTCTTT. Its protein product is CASSPRQGGGTEAFF.